This T cell receptor beta chain was identified during a study of T cell changes during pregnancy in multiple sclerosis. This clone was found a few times. Assay used: immunoSEQ multiplex PCR; TCRdb lists only in-frame clones, some missing. The sample lists about 44,000 clones, about 96% occurring once. CDR1 and CDR2 (germline): SGHRS, YFSETQ. V gave up 0 bases and J gave up 5 bases, with 6 bases separating them. The CDR3 has 13 residues. The receptor comes from a female donor with multiple sclerosis, enrolled in a pregnancy study. J is TRBJ2-1 and V is TRBV5-1; D is unresolved. The sample here was peripheral blood, taken in the second trimester of pregnancy. CDR3 amino acids: CASSLESDNEQFF. CDR3 DNA sequence: TGCGCCAGCAGCTTGGAATCCGACAATGAGCAGTTCTTC.